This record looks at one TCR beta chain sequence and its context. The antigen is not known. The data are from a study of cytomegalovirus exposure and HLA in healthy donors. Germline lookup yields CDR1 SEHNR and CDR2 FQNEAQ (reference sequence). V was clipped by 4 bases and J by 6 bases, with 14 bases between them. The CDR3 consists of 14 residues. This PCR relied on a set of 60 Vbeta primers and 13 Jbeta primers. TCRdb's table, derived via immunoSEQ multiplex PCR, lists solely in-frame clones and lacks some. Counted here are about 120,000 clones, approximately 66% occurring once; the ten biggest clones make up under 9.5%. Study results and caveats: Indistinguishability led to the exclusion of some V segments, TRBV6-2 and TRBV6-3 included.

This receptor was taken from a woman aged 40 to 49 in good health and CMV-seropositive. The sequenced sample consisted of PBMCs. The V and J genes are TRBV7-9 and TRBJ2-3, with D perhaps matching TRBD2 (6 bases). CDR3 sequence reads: CASSSAQAGDTQYF. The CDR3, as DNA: TGTGCCAGCAGCTCCGCCCAGGCGGGGGATACGCAGTATTTT.